The 21 T cell receptor beta chains below come from one sample, sequenced in a study of T cells in Graves' hyperthyroidism and ophthalmopathy. Researchers amplified the TCR beta CDR3 regions from RNA transcripts. The study used the HTBI primer set for a first-round RT-PCR of the TCR CDR3. Using its own MiXCR run on the multiplex PCR reads, TCRdb lists one record per CDR3 protein. The sample shows around 300,000 distinct CDR3 sequences, roughly an eighth of them seen only once. The sample was blood. The receptor set was obtained from a middle-aged woman with Graves' hyperthyroidism.

This clonotype has ten or more counts. The chain links TRBV27 to TRBJ2-3; D is uncertain. The CDR3 loop spans 11 amino acids. Germline CDR1 is MNHEY and CDR2 is SMNVEV (reference sequence). Trimming shortened V by 7 bases and J by 5 bases, and 7 bases separated the two germline ends. CDR3 sequence reads: CASNNGDTQYF. CDR3 in DNA: TGTGCCAGCAATAATGGAGATACGCAGTATTTT.

In this sample, this clonotype turned up many times. In DNA form, the CDR3 reads TGTGCCAGCAGTTTAGTCGGGGGGCCGCATAGCACAGATACGCAGTATTTT. Translated: CASSLVGGPHSTDTQYF. V gene TRBV12-3 or TRBV12-4 combines with J gene TRBJ2-3, with a possible D match to TRBD2 (7 bases). The CDR3 runs to 17 residues. V lost 1 base and J lost 0, with 14 bases in between.

This chain uses TRBV25-1 with TRBJ2-7; D possibly corresponds to TRBD2 (6 bases). The CDR3 is made up of 14 amino acids. Trimming pared 3 bases from V and 2 bases from J, leaving 11 bases between. Per germline, CDR1 MGHDK and CDR2 SYGVNS. CDR3 nucleotide sequence: TGTGCCAGCAGTGAGATGACTAGAACCTACGAGCAGTACTTC. This encodes CASSEMTRTYEQYF.

This clonotype was detected many times. The V and J genes are TRBV29-1 and TRBJ2-2; no clear D gene. V lost 0 bases and J 0 bases, leaving 5 bases between the germline ends. Germline assignment: CDR1 SQVTM and CDR2 ANQGSEA. The CDR3 length is 14 residues. In DNA form, the CDR3 reads TGCAGCGTTGAAGATCGGACGAACACCGGGGAGCTGTTTTTT. Translated, it gives CSVEDRTNTGELFF.

This clonotype was detected many times. V is TRBV28 and J is TRBJ2-1, with 7 bases identical to TRBD2. In germline, CDR1 is MDHEN, CDR2 SYDVKM. The CDR3 covers 15 residues. Losses at the gene ends were 6 bases for V and 3 bases for J; bases not matched to a gene: 8. The CDR3 sequence is CASSLSGPYYNEQFF. The CDR3 DNA sequence: TGTGCCAGCAGCCTTAGCGGGCCCTACTACAATGAGCAGTTCTTC.

This clonotype was seen repeatedly, ten times or more. This rearrangement joins TRBV12-3 or TRBV12-4 to TRBJ1-1; D not resolved. With 7 bases removed from V and 6 bases from J, the gap between germline ends came to 15 bases. This CDR3 spans 13 amino acids. This CDR3 is CASIQRAAAEAFF. CDR3 DNA: TGTGCCAGCATTCAAAGGGCGGCGGCTGAAGCTTTCTTT.

This clonotype occurred many times. The chain is built from TRBV7-3 and TRBJ2-1; D is undetermined. The V gene lost 8 bases and the J gene lost 0 bases, with 5 bases spanning the gap. Germline loops: CDR1 SGHTA, CDR2 FQGTGA. The CDR3 covers 12 residues. CDR3 sequence (DNA): TGTGCCAGCGCGAGCTCCTACAATGAGCAGTTCTTC. Its protein product is CASASSYNEQFF.

This clonotype was counted a few times. This rearrangement joins TRBV11-2 to TRBJ1-2; tentatively, D is TRBD1 (5 bases). The CDR3 extends over 14 amino acids. V was pared by 5 bases and J by 4 bases, with 14 bases between. CDR1 and CDR2 from the germline V gene are SGHAT and FQNNGV. This chain's CDR3 is CASSLLRVSYGYTF. DNA for the CDR3: TGTGCCAGCAGCCTTCTCAGGGTTTCCTATGGCTACACCTTC.

This clonotype was recorded at least ten times. V gene TRBV2 combines with J gene TRBJ2-7, with 11 bases that match TRBD2. This CDR3 region has 15 residues. In germline, CDR1 is SNHLY, CDR2 FYNNEI. V shed 8 bases, J shed 2 bases, and the junction held 8 bases outside the gene matches. The CDR3 nucleotides read TGTGCCAGCCTCCTGGGACTAGCGGATCCCTACGAGCAGTACTTC. As protein: CASLLGLADPYEQYF.

On this clonotype itself: A read error may explain this, as a much larger clone is one base away. The chain is built from TRBV6-1 and TRBJ1-6, with TRBD1 matching over 7 bases. The germline CDR1 and CDR2 sequences are MNHNS and SASEGT. The CDR3 has 14 amino acids. Germline trimming cut 2 bases from V and 10 bases from J; bases unmatched to any gene: 5. CDR3 protein: CASSETGAVSPLHF. DNA for the CDR3: TGTGCCAGCAGTGAAACAGGGGCCGTGTCACCCCTCCACTTT.

This clonotype was seen many times. The V gene is TRBV24-1, the J gene TRBJ1-1, with a possible D match to TRBD1 (6 bases). CDR1 and CDR2 from the germline V gene are KGHDR and SFDVKD. Trimming removed 4 bases at V and 4 bases at J, with 15 bases between. This CDR3 contains 15 residues. The DNA of the CDR3 is TGTGCCACCAGTGACTCCGGACAGAGTGGCACTGAAGCTTTCTTT. Translated: CATSDSGQSGTEAFF.

This clonotype appeared many times. The J gene is TRBJ2-7, the V gene TRBV29-1, with 10 nucleotides matching TRBD2. The CDR3 runs 15 residues. With 4 bases clipped from V and 2 bases from J, the junction kept 8 bases outside the gene matches. Germline V lookup: CDR1 SQVTM, CDR2 ANQGSEA. CDR3 in amino acids: CSVVLGLAATYEQYF. In DNA form, the CDR3 reads TGCAGCGTTGTCCTCGGACTAGCGGCAACCTACGAGCAGTACTTC.

Only a few counts were recorded for this clonotype. V is TRBV6-1 and J is TRBJ2-1, with D possibly being TRBD2 (6 bases). V lost 8 bases and J 4 bases, leaving 9 bases between the germline ends. This CDR3 comprises 12 residues. Germline values: CDR1 MNHNS, CDR2 SASEGT. This chain's CDR3 is CASEGTYNEQFF. In DNA form, the CDR3 reads TGTGCCAGCGAGGGGACTTACAATGAGCAGTTCTTC.

The CDR3 sequence: CASSRKFPYEQYF. CDR3 DNA sequence: TGTGCCAGCAGCCGGAAATTCCCCTACGAGCAGTACTTC. V and J are TRBV7-2 and TRBJ2-7, with D hard to call. Germline V gene lookup returns CDR1 SGHTA and CDR2 FQGNSA. Trimming took off 5 bases at V and 2 bases at J, with 10 bases between the two ends. This CDR3 is 13 amino acids long. The full variable domain, its missing parts supplied by reference TRBV7-2 and TRBJ2-7, is GAGVSQSPSNKVTEKGKDVELRCDPISGHTALYWYRQSLGQGLEFLIYFQGNSAPDKSGLPSDRFSAERTGGSVSTLTIQRTQQEDSAVYLCASSRKFPYEQYFGPGTRLTVT.

This clonotype was seen a handful of times. The V and J genes are TRBV6-6 and TRBJ2-7; 13 bases agree with TRBD2. The CDR3 is made up of 15 amino acids. J lost 6 bases, V lost 0 bases, and 2 bases had no gene match. CDR1 and CDR2 from the germline V gene are MNHNY and SVGAGI (reference sequence). The chain's CDR3 is CASSYSGTSGIEQYF. CDR3 DNA sequence: TGTGCCAGCAGTTACTCCGGGACTAGCGGGATCGAGCAGTACTTC.

The chain combines TRBV19 with TRBJ1-5; D is possibly TRBD1 (6 bases). The CDR3 covers 13 residues. The V gene lost 8 bases and the J gene lost 2 bases, with 10 bases spanning the gap. Germline V gene lookup returns CDR1 LNHDA and CDR2 SQIVND (reference sequence). The CDR3 bases are TGTGCCAGTCAGGGGCTGGGCAATCAGCCCCAGCATTTT. Protein sequence: CASQGLGNQPQHF.

This clonotype showed up many times. This chain connects TRBV28 to TRBJ1-2; perhaps TRBD1 as D (5 bases). The CDR3 has 14 amino acids. Trimming removed 4 bases at V and 8 bases at J, with 17 bases between. Germline V gene data show CDR1 as MDHEN and CDR2 as SYDVKM. The CDR3 spells CASSSPAGGGGYTF. For the CDR3, the DNA is TGTGCCAGCAGTTCGCCCGCGGGGGGAGGAGGCTACACCTTC.

This clonotype was detected many times. The chain has TRBV29-1 and TRBJ2-1; 10 nucleotides agree with TRBD2. The junction had 11 bases not matched to a gene; V was cut back by 5 bases and J by 4 bases. This CDR3 comprises 16 residues. The germline gives CDR1 SQVTM, CDR2 ANQGSEA. The DNA of the CDR3 is TGCAGCGTTTCTCCCGTACTAGCGGGGCATTACAATGAGCAGTTCTTC. It is translated as CSVSPVLAGHYNEQFF.

This clonotype was counted many times. The chain carries TRBV7-9 and TRBJ1-1; no clear D gene. Trimming cost V 6 bases and J 0 bases, with 11 bases left between them. The CDR3 consists of 14 residues. Germline V gene sequence: CDR1 SEHNR, CDR2 FQNEAQ (reference sequence). CDR3 bases: TGTGCCAGCAGAGATTCGAATGTGAACACTGAAGCTTTCTTT. The encoded protein is CASRDSNVNTEAFF.

This clonotype was counted many times. The V and J genes are TRBV24-1 and TRBJ2-2; perhaps TRBD2 as D (5 bases). Germline CDR1 KGHDR, CDR2 SFDVKD. The CDR3 is 16 residues long. Trimming shortened V by 3 bases and J by 5 bases, and 15 bases separated the two germline ends. The CDR3 protein is CATSDTAAAETGELFF. CDR3 coding DNA: TGTGCCACCAGTGATACAGCGGCGGCGGAGACCGGGGAGCTGTTTTTT.

This clonotype showed up many times. V usage is TRBV11-1 and J usage is TRBJ2-3; a weak D match, TRBD2 (5 bases). Trimming cost V 4 bases and J 2 bases, with 10 bases left between them. Germline CDR1 and CDR2: SGHAT and FQDESV (reference sequence). CDR3 length equals 14 residues. DNA of the CDR3: TGTGCCAGCAGCTCCGGACTGTACACAGATACGCAGTATTTT. Translated: CASSSGLYTDTQYF.